This TCR beta chain was found in a study of T cell changes during pregnancy in multiple sclerosis. CDR3 length: 17 residues. Germline trimming cut 0 bases from V and 0 bases from J; bases unmatched to any gene: 7. Germline CDR1 SGHRS, CDR2 YFSETQ. Sequenced by immunoSEQ multiplex PCR; TCRdb stores in-frame clones only, minus some. This table has some 85,000 clones, approximately 94% appearing once. This rearrangement joins TRBV5-1 to TRBJ2-3; 7 bases fit TRBD2. The receptor comes from a female donor with multiple sclerosis, enrolled in a pregnancy study. Source: peripheral blood, taken in the third trimester of pregnancy. The CDR3 coding sequence is TGCGCCAGCAGCTTGGTAGTAGCGGGCCCTAGCACAGATACGCAGTATTTT. Translated: CASSLVVAGPSTDTQYF.